This passage covers 9 T cell receptor beta chains from one sample sequenced in a study of blood T cell repertoires in COVID-19. Some clones are missing from TCRdb's copy, which holds only in-frame ones; the method was immunoSEQ multiplex PCR. The sample lists more than 300,000 clones; about 87% were seen once. Sequenced material: peripheral blood. The receptors come from a woman aged 45-65 years with COVID-19, enrolled during active disease.

The gene calls are TRBV19 and TRBJ2-1; no clear D. This CDR3 region has 15 residues. Per the germline V gene, CDR1 is LNHDA and CDR2 is SQIVND (reference sequence). With 2 bases removed from V and 2 bases from J, the gap between germline ends came to 10 bases. CDR3 amino acids: CASSIKREAYNEQFF. DNA of the CDR3: TGTGCCAGTAGTATAAAGCGCGAAGCCTACAATGAGCAGTTCTTC.

This clone was counted only a few times. The gene calls are TRBV18 and TRBJ2-7; 8 positions match TRBD1. Germline V lookup: CDR1 KGHSH, CDR2 LQKENI. The CDR3 spans 15 residues. Germline trimming cut 6 bases from V and 3 bases from J; bases unmatched to any gene: 10. In nucleotides, the CDR3 is TGTGCCAGCTCGCGCAGCCCGGGACAGGACTACGAGCAGTACTTC. Translated: CASSRSPGQDYEQYF.

The chain links TRBV7-9 to TRBJ2-1, with 13 bases aligning to TRBD2. This CDR3 is built from 16 residues. The V gene end was trimmed by 5 bases and the J gene end by 8 bases; junction bases not matched to a gene: 9. Germline V gene data show CDR1 as SEHNR and CDR2 as FQNEAQ (reference sequence). CDR3 nucleotide sequence: TGTGCCAGCAGCCTAGGACTAGCGGGAGCTAGCCATGAGCAGTTCTTC. Its translation: CASSLGLAGASHEQFF.

This chain uses TRBV5-1 with TRBJ1-2; the match to TRBD1 covers 8 bases. The CDR3 contains 15 residues. The J segment lost 4 bases and the V segment lost 0 bases, leaving 5 bases of the junction unmatched. The germline V gene encodes CDR1 SGHRS and CDR2 YFSETQ. The CDR3 DNA reads TGCGCCAGCAGCTTGGCAGGGGGCGGTGGCTATGGCTACACCTTC. Amino acids: CASSLAGGGGYGYTF.

The rearrangement joins TRBV28 to TRBJ2-3; 15 bases align to TRBD2. Germline CDR1 reads MDHEN; CDR2 reads SYDVKM. CDR3 length: 16 amino acids. J lost 5 bases, V lost 5 bases, and 5 bases had no gene match. CDR3 sequence (DNA): TGTGCCAGCAGTCAGGGACTAGCGGGAGGTGAAGATACGCAGTATTTT. Translation gives CASSQGLAGGEDTQYF.

The rearrangement uses TRBV25-1 and TRBJ1-5, with TRBD1 as a possible D gene (5 bases). CDR3 length: 15 residues. CDR1 is MGHDK and CDR2 is SYGVNS in the germline V gene. Trimming removed 3 bases at V and 6 bases at J, with 15 bases between. For the CDR3, the DNA is TGTGCCAGCAGTGATGGGGGGAATGGTGGTCAGCCCCAGCATTTT. Translating gives CASSDGGNGGQPQHF.

The chain recombines TRBV4-2 with TRBJ1-2; 7 nucleotides line up with TRBD1. Losses at the gene ends were 6 bases for V and 3 bases for J; bases not matched to a gene: 7. In germline, CDR1 is LGHNA, CDR2 YNFKEQ. The CDR3 consists of 14 residues. The CDR3 DNA is TGTGCCAGCAGACCTACAGGGGTTGACTATGGCTACACCTTC. It translates to CASRPTGVDYGYTF.

The chain couples TRBV18 to TRBJ2-5; D is unclear. This CDR3 comprises 13 residues. V was clipped by 4 bases and J by 5 bases, with 11 bases between them. Germline V gives CDR1 KGHSH, CDR2 LQKENI. The CDR3 coding sequence is TGTGCCAGCTCACAGAGCCTGCGTGAGACCCAGTACTTC. Translation: CASSQSLRETQYF.

The V call is TRBV7-9, the J call TRBJ2-5, with 10 bases that match TRBD1. Germline CDR1 reads SEHNR; CDR2 reads FQNEAQ (reference sequence). J lost 1 base, V lost 7 bases, and 6 bases had no gene match. The CDR3 contains 15 residues. DNA of the CDR3: TGTGCCAGCATTTGGGGGACAGGGGTCCAAGAGACCCAGTACTTC. Its translation is CASIWGTGVQETQYF. Full variable domain (remainder filled in from reference TRBV7-9 and TRBJ2-5): DTGVSQNPRHKITKRGQNVTFRCDPISEHNRLYWYRQTLGQGPEFLTYFQNEAQLEKSRLLSDRFSAERPKGSFSTLEIQRTEQGDSAMYLCASIWGTGVQETQYFGPGTRLLVL.